This entry is about one T cell receptor (beta chain). The target of this receptor is not known. Base-call qualities are not available, and no considerably larger clone is one nucleotide away. The donors were healthy, HIV-negative adults with no recently reported acute infections or vaccinations. All donors were Caucasian adults living in Nashville, Tennessee, USA. Magnetic negative selection was used to enrich CD4+ T cells, after which naive cells were positively selected on CD45RA and the negative fraction became the memory subset. Blood was collected by leukapheresis, and PBMCs were isolated by Ficoll-Histopaque density gradient centrifugation and then cryopreserved in liquid nitrogen vapor phase. Analytical flow cytometry was used to check the purity and quantity of each magnetically sorted T cell population. Genomic DNA was isolated from every sorted fraction and measured by UV absorbance on a Nanodrop 2000c.

This sample stems from a study of shared clonotypes between healthy human individuals (dated by TCRdb to about 2020). Broadly, across the study: The cohort comprised a couple of women and three men aged 18 to 49 years. For each donor, CD4 naive and CD4 memory were each run on three plates, CD8 naive on two plates, and CD8 memory on one plate. To estimate repertoire size and how much clonotype sharing occurs between individuals, the study deeply sequenced the blood TCR repertoires of several healthy adults. To increase sequencing depth and limit assay-specific biases, different laboratories used diverse techniques to prepare libraries and sequence TCR repertoires. Per donor, leukapheresis produced somewhere between about 0.94 and 9.5 billion PBMCs. What the authors observed across the whole study: Higher generation probabilities were observed for clonotypes shared by all four sorted-subset donors than for non-shared clonotypes. Pairwise subsampling indicated that sequencing depth was expected to affect the degree of clonotype sharing among donors. Sampling was limited to blood, and TCR repertoires in tissue likely differ from TCR repertoires in blood. Larger estimated clonotype richness was generally found for naive subsets than for memory subsets. Rarefaction of sorted-subset datasets indicated incomplete sequencing despite the large sequencing depth. Because the study included a small number of donors, the genetic and exposure-history diversity represented was limited. When a handful of donors were compared, the shared fraction of clonotypes was 5% to 6.5% for naive CD4, less than 4% for naive CD8, more than 2% for memory CD4, and about 0.36% for memory CD8.

Using the deep immunoSEQ assay, multiplex PCR amplified TCR CDR3 regions from genomic DNA. Genomic DNA extracted from each cell subset was distributed evenly over all wells of several immunoSEQ 96-well plates, and each plate served as one replicate. For sorted subsets, 150 to 250 ng of genomic DNA, equivalent to roughly 30,000 T cell genomes, went into each replicate PCR. Purified libraries were measured with a Qubit 3.0 fluorometer, size-checked on a Bioanalyzer 2100, and measured again with the KAPA Library Quantification kit. A separate single-read 150-cycle Illumina NextSeq 550 flow cell was used to sequence each immunoSEQ 96-well plate. The paper's processing steps were these. The immunoSEQ output contained only junctional sequences without quality scores, so filtering could not match that applied to full-length reads. To assign V/J genes and CDR3, sequences were annotated using PyIR, a Python wrapper for IgBLAST v1.9, with IMGT germline references. Reads were filtered out if the reads had weak V/J assignments (E-value above 1e-6), no CDR3, stop codons, out-of-frame junctions, or ambiguous translated residues. V3J clonotypes were defined by identical inferred V gene, J gene, and CDR3 amino acid sequence. Percentage overlap between repertoires was calculated by dividing the number of shared unique clonotypes by the size of the smaller repertoire. Three approaches were used to assess repertoire richness: RTK rarefaction, the Chao1 estimator, and Recon v2.1 estimates of unobserved clonotypes. Generation probabilities were computed with OLGA for all TCRbeta clonotypes obtained by the gDNA method from a handful of donors. TCRdb took over this immuneACCESS table, retaining in-frame rearrangements with V and J assigned. Such tables are incomplete; in checked studies, under half of the missing clones stem from an unresolved V gene, and the remainder is unexplained. Clone size and V and J calls were adopted from that table, with D and trimming inferred from the DNA. For this sample the table gives about a million clones, of which roughly 80% were detected only once. In total, the top ten clones hold about 1.5% of the sample.

This clonotype was obtained from a man aged 18 to 30 in good health. The sample comprised memory CD4+ T cells sorted from blood. According to the study, the label for this sample's cell subset or site signals: CD45RA-negative fraction.

The sequence in DNA is TGTGCCAGCAGCTTAACCCAAGTCGGCTACACCTTC. It translates as CASSLTQVGYTF. Recombination linked TRBV7-2 to TRBJ1-2, with an unclear D gene assignment. The germline V gene sets CDR1 to SGHTA and CDR2 to FQGNSA. The CDR3 numbers 12 residues from cysteine through phenylalanine. Only CDR3 DNA is held: 36 bases, read in frame from base 1. The junction shows trimming of 2 bases on V and 8 bases on J, plus 9 bases between the germline ends.